Following are 22 T cell receptor beta chains from one sample sequenced in a study of blood T cell repertoires in COVID-19. Generated by immunoSEQ multiplex PCR, the TCRdb table keeps only in-frame clones and is missing some. Altogether about 160,000 clones are present, approximately 81% being singletons, with the ten largest covering 13% to 15%. The specimen was peripheral blood. Receptor source: a man aged 18 to 29 with active or convalescent COVID-19.

This clone was picked up one time. This rearrangement joins TRBV6-2 or TRBV6-3 to TRBJ2-1; D is perhaps TRBD2 (6 bases). V lost 5 bases and J lost 9, with 8 bases in between. The CDR3 is 11 residues long. Germline-derived CDR1 and CDR2 are MNHEY and SVGEGT. The CDR3 protein is CASSMGGEQFF. The CDR3 nucleotides are TGTGCCAGCAGTATGGGGGGTGAGCAGTTCTTC.

This clone turned up a few times. V is TRBV5-6 and J is TRBJ1-6, with 8 bases that match TRBD1. Germline CDR1 reads SGHDT; CDR2 reads YYEEEE. Losses at the gene ends were 2 bases for V and 1 base for J; bases not matched to a gene: 8. The CDR3 spans 18 residues. This chain's CDR3 is CASSLVRGLGSYNSPLHF. The CDR3 nucleotides are TGTGCCAGCAGCTTAGTCAGGGGGCTAGGATCCTATAATTCACCCCTCCACTTT. Full variable domain (missing parts from reference TRBV5-6 and TRBJ1-6): DAGVTQSPTHLIKTRGQQVTLRCSPKSGHDTVSWYQQALGQGPQFIFQYYEEEERQRGNFPDRFSGHQFPNYSSELNVNALLLGDSALYLCASSLVRGLGSYNSPLHFGNGTRLTVT.

This clone was counted a few times. This chain joins TRBV6-5 and TRBJ1-1, with D possibly TRBD1 on 6 matching bases. Per germline, CDR1 MNHEY and CDR2 SVGAGI. Deletions cut 4 bases from V and 8 bases from J, with 11 bases between. The CDR3 length is 12 residues. CDR3 sequence (DNA): TGTGCCAGCAGTTCGGACAGTGTCGAAGCTTTCTTT. Its protein is CASSSDSVEAFF.

This clone has only a few counts. The chain links TRBV7-2 to TRBJ2-7; possibly TRBD1 for D (6 bases). There are 13 residues in the CDR3. Germline CDR1 SGHTA, CDR2 FQGNSA. Trimming left V 4 bases short and J 3 bases short, with 10 bases between. The CDR3 protein is CASSWDTDYEQYF. CDR3 nucleotides: TGTGCCAGCAGCTGGGACACCGACTACGAGCAGTACTTC.

The chain combines TRBV7-6 with TRBJ1-4; 10 bases are a match to TRBD1. Germline CDR1 reads SGHVS; CDR2 reads FNYEAQ. This CDR3 has 17 amino acids. V shed 1 base, J shed 8 bases, and the junction held 10 bases outside the gene matches. This chain's CDR3 is CASSLGDRGLFQEKLFF. CDR3 DNA sequence: TGTGCCAGCAGCTTAGGGGACAGGGGTCTTTTCCAAGAAAAACTGTTTTTT. The whole variable domain, filled in from reference TRBV7-6 and TRBJ1-4, reads GAGVSQSPRYKVTKRGQDVALRCDPISGHVSLYWYRQALGQGPEFLTYFNYEAQQDKSGLPNDRFSAERPEGSISTLTIQRTEQRDSAMYRCASSLGDRGLFQEKLFFGSGTQLSVL.

V usage is TRBV21-1 and J usage is TRBJ1-1; no check of the table's D call, TRBD1, against the DNA was made. TRBV21-1 is a listed pseudogene. This CDR3 is built from 14 residues. The CDR3 spells CASSKGQSSTEAFF. DNA of the CDR3: TGTGCCAGCAGCAAGGGACAGTCTAGCACTGAAGCTTTCTTT.

This chain uses TRBV19 with TRBJ2-7; 8 positions agree with TRBD2. The CDR3 runs to 13 residues. Germline CDR1 LNHDA, CDR2 SQIVND (reference sequence). J was trimmed by 6 bases and V by 8 bases; bases with no gene match: 9. The CDR3 region has the DNA TGTGCCAGTGGTGGCGGGAGGACCCTCGAGCAGTACTTC. This translates into CASGGGRTLEQYF.

The rearrangement joins TRBV7-6 to TRBJ2-1; a weak D match, TRBD2 (6 bases). V was clipped by 5 bases and J by 4 bases, with 15 bases between them. The CDR3 sequence is 15 residues long. Germline V gene sequence: CDR1 SGHVS, CDR2 FNYEAQ. As DNA, the CDR3 is TGTGCCAGCAGCCGGGACTCCCTCAGTTACAATGAGCAGTTCTTC. This codes for CASSRDSLSYNEQFF.

J is TRBJ1-5 and V is TRBV5-1; 8 positions match TRBD1. V shed 0 bases, J shed 7 bases, and the junction held 3 bases outside the gene matches. The CDR3 has 14 amino acids. Looked up from germline, CDR1 is SGHRS and CDR2 is YFSETQ. The CDR3 protein is CASSLATGVQPQHF. The CDR3 nucleotides are TGCGCCAGCAGCTTGGCGACAGGGGTGCAGCCCCAGCATTTT. The full variable domain, its missing parts supplied by reference TRBV5-1 and TRBJ1-5, is KAGVTQTPRYLIKTRGQQVTLSCSPISGHRSVSWYQQTPGQGLQFLFEYFSETQRNKGNFPGRFSGRQFSNSRSEMNVSTLELGDSALYLCASSLATGVQPQHFGDGTRLSIL.

The genes are TRBV7-2 and TRBJ1-2; 7 positions agree with TRBD1. The germline gives CDR1 SGHTA, CDR2 FQGNSA. Trimming took 1 base from V and 6 from J; bases not matched to a gene: 8. This CDR3 is built from 15 residues. CDR3 nucleotides: TGTGCCAGCAGCTTAGTAGGACAGGCTGGGGATGGCTACACCTTC. Encoded protein: CASSLVGQAGDGYTF.

This clone was observed a few times. The V call is TRBV9, the J call TRBJ2-2; D uncertain. Trimming cost V 0 bases and J 5 bases, with 5 bases left between them. The CDR3 is 13 residues long. Germline V gene sequence: CDR1 SGDLS, CDR2 YYNGEE. The CDR3 loop is CASSVVSTGELFF. The DNA of the CDR3 is TGTGCCAGCAGCGTAGTATCTACCGGGGAGCTGTTTTTT.

The chain couples TRBV7-9 to TRBJ1-4; TRBD1 is a possible D gene (6 bases). Germline loops: CDR1 SEHNR, CDR2 FQNEAQ (reference sequence). The CDR3 consists of 16 residues. V was cut by 1 base and J by 5 bases, with 14 bases left in between. The chain's CDR3 is CASSLVEDSLNEKLFF. In nucleotides, the CDR3 is TGTGCCAGCAGCTTAGTTGAGGACAGCCTAAATGAAAAACTGTTTTTT.

This chain uses TRBV6-2 or TRBV6-3 with TRBJ2-5; TRBD1 matches 7 bases. V shed 5 bases, J shed 1 base, and the junction held 7 bases outside the gene matches. Germline V gene data show CDR1 as MNHEY and CDR2 as SVGEGT. This CDR3 contains 15 residues. The CDR3 sequence: CASSQPGQLQETQYF. CDR3 DNA: TGTGCCAGCAGTCAACCGGGACAGCTCCAAGAGACCCAGTACTTC.

V usage is TRBV29-1 and J usage is TRBJ1-4, with 7 bases identical to TRBD1. The CDR3 contains 14 residues. Per germline, CDR1 SQVTM and CDR2 ANQGSEA. V shed 7 bases, J shed 8 bases, and the junction held 13 bases outside the gene matches. CDR3 in amino acids: CSALRTGVGEKLFF. The CDR3 region has the DNA TGCAGCGCCCTAAGGACAGGAGTAGGGGAAAAACTGTTTTTT.

V and J are TRBV4-1 and TRBJ2-2; 9 bases are a match to TRBD2. The CDR3 loop spans 19 amino acids. CDR1 is MGHRA and CDR2 is YSYEKL in the germline V gene. V shed 4 bases and J 5 bases; nucleotides not matched to a gene: 17. The CDR3 region has the DNA TGCGCCAGCAGCCCCCGTCTGGCGGGGGGGCTTCTTAGAACCGGGGAGCTGTTTTTT. Translating gives CASSPRLAGGLLRTGELFF.

The chain combines TRBV3-1 (or the pseudogene TRBV3-2) with TRBJ1-6; tentatively, D is TRBD1 (5 bases). The CDR3 contains 15 residues. V was cut by 3 bases and J by 6 bases, with 12 bases left in between. Germline CDR1 is LGHDT and CDR2 is YNNKEL (reference sequence). CDR3 DNA sequence: TGTGCCAGCAGCCAGGCACAGGCGCCTAATTCACCCCTCCACTTT. This encodes CASSQAQAPNSPLHF.

The rearrangement uses TRBV19 and TRBJ1-2; no definite D call. Per germline, CDR1 LNHDA and CDR2 SQIVND (reference sequence). The CDR3 runs 11 residues. V shed 3 bases and J shed 7 bases, with 6 bases lying between them. The CDR3 spells CASSIGFGYTF. In nucleotides, the CDR3 is TGTGCCAGTAGTATCGGTTTTGGCTACACCTTC.

This clone appeared a single time. The gene calls are TRBV7-9 and TRBJ2-1; no firm D call. The germline V and J ends were trimmed by 5 bases and 4 bases, with 9 bases remaining between them. This CDR3 region has 13 residues. CDR1 SEHNR and CDR2 FQNEAQ come from the germline V gene (reference sequence). The CDR3, as DNA: TGTGCCAGCAGCCTGTTTGCGTACAATGAGCAGTTCTTC. It encodes CASSLFAYNEQFF. Full variable domain (remainder filled in from reference TRBV7-9 and TRBJ2-1): DTGVSQNPRHKITKRGQNVTFRCDPISEHNRLYWYRQTLGQGPEFLTYFQNEAQLEKSRLLSDRFSAERPKGSFSTLEIQRTEQGDSAMYLCASSLFAYNEQFFGPGTRLTVL.

The chain employs TRBV7-2 and TRBJ2-5, with 8 bases matching TRBD1. V shed 1 base and J 3 bases; nucleotides not matched to a gene: 4. Germline CDR1 is SGHTA and CDR2 is FQGNSA. The CDR3 length is 15 residues. The CDR3, as DNA: TGTGCCAGCAGCTTAGTAGTGGGACAGGAAGAGACCCAGTACTTC. Translation: CASSLVVGQEETQYF.

The chain combines TRBV5-1 with TRBJ2-6; 7 bases map to TRBD1. The CDR3 totals 17 residues. Germline CDR1 and CDR2: SGHRS and YFSETQ. V lost 3 bases to trimming and J lost 0 bases; unmatched junction nucleotides: 6. The CDR3 DNA follows: TGCGCCAGCAGCTCCAGGTGGACAGGCTCTGGGGCCAACGTCCTGACTTTC. Protein product: CASSSRWTGSGANVLTF.

The chain couples TRBV9 to TRBJ1-1, with 10 nucleotides matching TRBD1. The CDR3 is made up of 16 amino acids. The V and J ends lost 4 bases and 1 base, in that order; junction bases with no gene match: 7. The germline V gene encodes CDR1 SGDLS and CDR2 YYNGEE. The CDR3 region is CASSPRQGATNTEAFF. CDR3 in DNA: TGTGCCAGCAGCCCCCGACAGGGGGCTACGAACACTGAAGCTTTCTTT.

The J gene is TRBJ1-1, the V gene TRBV6-1, with D possibly matching TRBD1 (5 bases). V lost 3 bases, J lost 2 bases, and 13 bases lay in between. Germline CDR1 and CDR2: MNHNS and SASEGT. The CDR3 runs to 15 residues. CDR3 nucleotide sequence: TGTGCCAGCAGTGACCCAGGGAGGGTTAACACTGAAGCTTTCTTT. This gives the protein CASSDPGRVNTEAFF.